This paragraph covers one TCR beta chain sequence. Its antigen is not known. These data are taken from a study of cytomegalovirus exposure and HLA in healthy donors. Findings and limits, study-wide: Prior analysis indicated that the majority of TCR beta V segments exhibited productivity approximately 90% or approximately 30% of the time.

Primers included in the PCR were 60 Vbeta and 13 Jbeta primers. The data were produced by immunoSEQ multiplex PCR, yet TCRdb's version contains in-frame clones alone and is incomplete. This sample contains approximately 190,000 clones. Looked up from germline, CDR1 is SGHTA and CDR2 is FQGNSA. The germline V and J ends were trimmed by 5 bases and 11 bases, with 18 bases remaining between them. The CDR3 is 13 amino acids. This chain connects TRBV7-2 to TRBJ1-1; D is unclear. This TCR derives from a man in his thirties or forties in good health and CMV-seronegative. Sequencing was performed on PBMCs. CDR3 sequence (DNA): TGTGCCAGCAGCCCGGGGATCAGTTTGGGGGCTTTCTTT. Protein product: CASSPGISLGAFF.